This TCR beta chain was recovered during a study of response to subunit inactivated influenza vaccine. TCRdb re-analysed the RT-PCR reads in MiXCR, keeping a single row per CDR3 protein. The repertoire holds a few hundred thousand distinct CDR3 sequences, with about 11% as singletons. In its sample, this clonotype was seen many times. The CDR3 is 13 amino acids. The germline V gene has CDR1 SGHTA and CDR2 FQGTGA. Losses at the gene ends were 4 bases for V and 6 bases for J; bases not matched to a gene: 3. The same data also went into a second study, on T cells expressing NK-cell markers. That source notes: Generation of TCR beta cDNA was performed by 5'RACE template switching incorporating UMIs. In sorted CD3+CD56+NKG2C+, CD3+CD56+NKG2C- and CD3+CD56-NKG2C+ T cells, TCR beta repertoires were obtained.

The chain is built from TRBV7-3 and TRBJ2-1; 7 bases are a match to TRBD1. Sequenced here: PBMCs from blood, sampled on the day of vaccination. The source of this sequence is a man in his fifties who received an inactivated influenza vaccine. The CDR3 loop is CASSSGQSNEQFF. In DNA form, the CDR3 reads TGTGCCAGCAGCTCGGGACAGTCCAATGAGCAGTTCTTC.